The 10 T cell receptor beta chains reported below all come from one sample, sequenced in a study of spatial heterogeneity in lung cancer. Time point in this sample: blood at routine non-recurrence follow-up after resection. Each CDR3 protein is one row after TCRdb ran MiXCR on the 5' RACE reads. This sample has 110,000 or so distinct CDR3 sequences, with less than 14% found just once. The source material was PBMCs, sampled at follow-up. The receptors were sampled from a female donor with early-stage non-small cell lung cancer.

This clonotype was counted once. Its ends do not fully match the called genes, so a read error is possible. The V gene is TRBV18, the J gene TRBJ1-1, with D perhaps TRBD1 (6 bases). The CDR3 runs 13 residues. Germline V gives CDR1 KGHSH, CDR2 LQKENI. DNA of the CDR3: TGTGCCGGCTCACCGGGGGGCGGAACTGAAGCTTTCTTT. It specifies CAGSPGGGTEAFF.

The chain carries TRBV30 and TRBJ1-2; D possibly corresponds to TRBD1 (5 bases). Germline V gene data show CDR1 as GTSNPN and CDR2 as SVGIG (reference sequence). The CDR3 has 12 amino acids. V lost 0 bases, J lost 8 bases, and 10 bases lay in between. The CDR3 sequence is CAWSVRDGGYTF. CDR3 sequence (DNA): TGTGCCTGGAGTGTCAGGGACGGCGGCTACACCTTC.

Only a few counts were recorded for this clonotype. The CDR3 region has the DNA TGTGCCAGCAGTGAAGGGTTGAGGGGACGGACTGAAGCTTTCTTT. It yields the protein CASSEGLRGRTEAFF. The chain couples TRBV2 to TRBJ1-1; the D gene is possibly TRBD1 (5 bases). The CDR3 extends over 15 amino acids. Germline V gene data show CDR1 as SNHLY and CDR2 as FYNNEI. V lost 1 base to trimming and J lost 5 bases, with 14 bases between them.

The chain has TRBV20-1 and TRBJ2-1, with 10 positions matching TRBD2. CDR3 length equals 13 residues. Germline CDR1 and CDR2: DFQATT and SNEGSKA (reference sequence). Trimming took 4 bases from V and 4 from J; bases not matched to a gene: 1. The CDR3 nucleotides read TGCAGTGCTATGACTAGCGGGTACAATGAGCAGTTCTTC. This encodes CSAMTSGYNEQFF.

The gene calls are TRBV5-5 and TRBJ1-4; no reliable D call. Trimming shortened V by 5 bases and J by 7 bases, and 21 bases separated the two germline ends. CDR1 and CDR2 (germline): SGHKS, YYEKEE (reference sequence). The CDR3 is 16 residues long. This CDR3 reads CASRMRPSNVGEKLFF. In DNA, the CDR3 is TGTGCCAGCAGGATGCGGCCAAGCAACGTGGGTGAAAAACTGTTTTTT.

V usage is TRBV25-1 and J usage is TRBJ1-1, with D unclear. Trimming stripped 7 bases from V and 4 bases from J, with 13 bases between. The CDR3 is made up of 13 amino acids. The germline V gene encodes CDR1 MGHDK and CDR2 SYGVNS. CDR3 loop: CASIGRRGTEAFF. The CDR3, as DNA: TGTGCCAGCATTGGGAGGCGGGGCACTGAAGCTTTCTTT.

This clonotype occurred many times. The chain recombines TRBV3-1 with TRBJ2-1; weak D call: TRBD1 (6 bases). The V gene's germline CDR1 is LGHDT and CDR2 YNNKEL (reference sequence). The ends were cut back, 4 bases at V and 0 bases at J, with 10 bases in the middle. There are 15 residues in the CDR3. The DNA of the CDR3 is TGTGCCAGCAGCCGCGACAGGAGCTCCTACAATGAGCAGTTCTTC. This gives the protein CASSRDRSSYNEQFF.

This clonotype was observed a few times. The chain joins TRBV2 to TRBJ1-3; D may be TRBD1 (5 bases). The CDR3 contains 16 residues. In germline, CDR1 is SNHLY, CDR2 FYNNEI. Trimming took 5 bases from V and 1 from J, leaving 15 bases between them. CDR3 residues: CASSPSVGASGNTIYF. The CDR3 DNA reads TGTGCCAGCAGTCCGTCGGTAGGGGCGTCTGGAAACACCATATATTTT.

The chain links TRBV29-1 to TRBJ2-2; 7 bases are shared with TRBD1. V dropped 5 bases and J dropped 2; count of bases not matched to a gene: 2. This CDR3 comprises 13 residues. Germline V gene sequence: CDR1 SQVTM, CDR2 ANQGSEA. CDR3 in DNA: TGCAGCGTTCGGGACAGAAACACCGGGGAGCTGTTTTTT. Translating it yields CSVRDRNTGELFF.

The chain links TRBV5-5 to TRBJ1-2, with D unresolved. CDR1 and CDR2 (germline): SGHKS, YYEKEE (reference sequence). The CDR3 is 14 residues long. V was shortened by 0 bases and J by 4 bases, with 10 bases between the two germline ends. CDR3 coding DNA: TGTGCCAGCAGCTTGGGCGCGGAGGGCTATGGCTACACCTTC. Translated, it gives CASSLGAEGYGYTF.